The entry below gives a single T cell receptor beta chain sequence along with its context. The antigen remains unidentified. The CDR3 runs 13 residues. The germline V gene encodes CDR1 SGHTA and CDR2 FQGTGA. V was pared by 5 bases and J by 5 bases, with 0 bases of the junction left unmatched. Researchers ran the PCR with 60 Vbeta and 13 Jbeta primers. Profiled with immunoSEQ multiplex PCR; TCRdb holds only in-frame clones, not every one. The sample holds 160,000 or so clones, 65% to 80% seen once. This specimen belongs to a study of cytomegalovirus exposure and HLA in healthy donors. Study results and caveats: In vitro data verified three CMV-associated chains as specific for CMV antigens.

Sequences were obtained from PBMCs. The sequence was collected from a man in his forties in good health and CMV-seronegative. The chain recombines TRBV7-3 with TRBJ2-5; 12 nucleotides agree with TRBD2. The chain's CDR3 is CASSGLAGETQYF. The CDR3 region has the DNA TGTGCCAGCAGCGGACTAGCGGGGGAGACCCAGTACTTC.